This T cell receptor (beta chain) is from a study of cytomegalovirus exposure and HLA in healthy donors. This PCR relied on a set of 60 Vbeta primers and 13 Jbeta primers. The table came from immunoSEQ multiplex PCR; TCRdb's copy has only in-frame clones and leaves some out. The table has roughly 100,000 clones, around 68% seen once. This clone came up a few times. The ends were cut back, 6 bases at V and 0 bases at J, with 14 bases in the middle. The CDR3 sequence is 15 residues long. The V gene's germline CDR1 is SGHAT and CDR2 FQNNGV. Sequenced sample: PBMCs. The chain carries TRBV11-2 and TRBJ1-1, with a possible D match to TRBD1 (6 bases). The receptor was isolated from a human donor in good health. The CDR3 DNA is TGTGCCAGCAGTTGGGGGGGCTTCATGAACACTGAAGCTTTCTTT. It is translated as CASSWGGFMNTEAFF.